One TCR beta chain is described in this entry. The data stem from a study of sequential checkpoint blockade in melanoma. On the study more broadly: First-line arms were nivolumab then ipilimumab, or the reverse, randomized 1:1.

The table came from immunoSEQ multiplex PCR; TCRdb's copy has only in-frame clones and leaves some out. The table lists 9,500 to 15,000 clones, 70% to 85% of them singletons. The CDR3 is 13 residues long. Germline V gene data show CDR1 as MGHRA and CDR2 as YSYEKL. With 6 bases removed from V and 0 bases from J, the gap between germline ends came to 5 bases. Treatment described: randomized to nivolumab then ipilimumab (arm A) or the reverse (arm B). DNA-damaging chemotherapy had not been given to any patient beforehand. PBMC sorting kept live CD3+CD8+ cells without CD19 or CD56. The TCR comes from a human donor with melanoma. The chain has TRBV4-1 and TRBJ2-2; D not resolved. Source: CD8+ T cells sorted from blood (inferred from file names), taken from a patient given nivolumab and ipilimumab in sequence. DNA for the CDR3: TGCGCCAGCAGTAAATCGAACACCGGGGAGCTGTTTTTT. This gives the protein CASSKSNTGELFF.